This passage covers 13 T cell receptor beta chains from one sample sequenced in a study of blood T cells in healthy people across ages. Sample-barcoded 5' priming and a J-beta primer mix drove a second PCR of roughly 6 to 12 cycles. TCRdb reanalysed the 5' RACE reads using MiXCR and keeps one entry per CDR3 protein. The sample records over 1,500,000 distinct CDR3 sequences, about 39% being singletons. Source material: blood. These receptor sequences come from a human donor in good health.

This chain joins TRBV14 and TRBJ2-5; D ambiguous. Looked up from germline, CDR1 is SGHDN and CDR2 is FVKESK. Trimming pared 5 bases from V and 2 bases from J, leaving 12 bases between. This CDR3 region has 14 residues. CDR3 nucleotides: TGTGCCAGCAGCGGAACTGAGTATCAAGAGACCCAGTACTTC. Translating gives CASSGTEYQETQYF.

V gene TRBV20-1 combines with J gene TRBJ2-7; TRBD2 matches at 7 bases. V trimming: 6 bases; J trimming: 9 bases; junction bases outside the gene matches: 17. The CDR3 runs to 14 residues. Germline loops: CDR1 DFQATT, CDR2 SNEGSKA (reference sequence). The CDR3 nucleotides read TGCAGTGCCTCAAGCCGCGCAGGGAGGGAGGTGCAGTACTTC. It translates to CSASSRAGREVQYF.

V gene TRBV5-6 combines with J gene TRBJ2-7, with 9 bases lining up with TRBD1. The CDR3 loop spans 17 amino acids. V shed 2 bases and J 3 bases; nucleotides not matched to a gene: 12. The germline V gene has CDR1 SGHDT and CDR2 YYEEEE. The CDR3 spells CASSFPGQGGIGYEQYF. The CDR3 DNA reads TGTGCCAGCAGCTTTCCGGGACAGGGCGGAATAGGCTACGAGCAGTACTTC.

This clonotype was detected only a few times. The genes are TRBV12-3 or TRBV12-4 and TRBJ2-1; D tentatively reads TRBD1 or TRBD2 (5 bases each). The CDR3 extends over 19 amino acids. V lost 1 base and J 1 base, leaving 20 bases between the germline ends. CDR3 residues: CASSLGEGFFLRSYNEQFF. DNA for the CDR3: TGTGCCAGCAGTTTAGGCGAGGGGTTTTTCTTACGTTCCTACAATGAGCAGTTCTTC.

The CDR3 sequence: CASISTGAETQYF. CDR3 nucleotides: TGTGCCAGCATTTCGACAGGGGCCGAGACCCAGTACTTC. This chain connects TRBV12-3 or TRBV12-4 to TRBJ2-5, with 8 positions matching TRBD1. Unmatched junction bases numbered 6, after V lost 7 bases and J lost 5 bases. The CDR3 runs to 13 residues.

The chain links TRBV7-2 to TRBJ1-1, with a weak D call TRBD1 (5 bases). The CDR3 totals 14 residues. CDR1 and CDR2 from the germline V gene are SGHTA and FQGNSA. V lost 5 bases and J 7 bases, leaving 17 bases between the germline ends. The CDR3 sequence: CASSPSGGELEAFF. The CDR3 DNA reads as TGTGCCAGCAGCCCGAGCGGGGGGGAACTTGAAGCTTTCTTT.

This clonotype appeared a few times. Being one base from a much bigger clone, this may be a read error. This chain links TRBV6-4 with TRBJ2-2; perhaps TRBD2 as D (6 bases). The CDR3 spans 13 residues. Germline CDR1 and CDR2: MRHNA and SNTAGT. CDR3 nucleotide sequence: TGTGCCAGCAGTGACACTAGCACCGGGGAGCGGTTTTTT. It encodes CASSDTSTGERFF.

This clonotype has just a few counts. The CDR3 protein is CASSRQGINYGYTF. As DNA, the CDR3 is TGTGCCAGCAGCAGACAGGGGATAAACTATGGCTACACCTTC. V usage is TRBV12-3 or TRBV12-4 and J usage is TRBJ1-2; 8 bases fit TRBD1. Trimming removed 6 bases from V and 2 bases from J; junction bases left unmatched: 5. The CDR3 runs 14 residues.

The chain joins TRBV7-2 to TRBJ1-2; D possibly corresponds to TRBD1 (5 bases). The CDR3 has 13 amino acids. V was clipped by 5 bases and J by 4 bases, with 11 bases between them. From germline, CDR1 is SGHTA and CDR2 FQGNSA. CDR3 bases: TGTGCCAGCAGCACGACAGCCTTCTATGGCTACACCTTC. Translating gives CASSTTAFYGYTF.

This chain connects TRBV2 to TRBJ2-3; D uncertain. The germline V gene encodes CDR1 SNHLY and CDR2 FYNNEI. The CDR3 is made up of 13 amino acids. Trimming removed 4 bases from V and 4 bases from J, with 9 bases in between. CDR3 bases: TGTGCCAGCAGTGGAATAGTGGCAGATACGCAGTATTTT. Translation gives CASSGIVADTQYF.

Only a few counts were recorded for this clonotype. This rearrangement joins TRBV27 to TRBJ2-1, with TRBD2 matching over 10 bases. Germline V gene data show CDR1 as MNHEY and CDR2 as SMNVEV (reference sequence). V lost 3 bases, J lost 12 bases, and 2 bases stayed unmatched. The length of the CDR3 is 12 residues. Here the CDR3 reads CASSLSGGGQFF. The CDR3 DNA sequence: TGTGCCAGCAGTTTGAGCGGGGGGGGGCAGTTCTTC.

This clonotype was picked up a small number of times. The chain has TRBV2 and TRBJ1-2, with a possible D match to TRBD1 (5 bases). V dropped 2 bases and J dropped 6 bases, with 13 bases sitting between them. The CDR3 consists of 14 residues. Germline V lookup: CDR1 SNHLY, CDR2 FYNNEI. CDR3 sequence reads: CASSEYGQGNGYTF. Here the CDR3 DNA reads TGTGCCAGCAGTGAATATGGGCAGGGAAATGGCTACACCTTC. The variable domain in full, completed from reference TRBV2 and TRBJ1-2, reads EPEVTQTPSHQVTQMGQEVILRCVPISNHLYFYWYRQILGQKVEFLVSFYNNEISEKSEIFDDQFSVERPDGSNFTLKIRSTKLEDSAMYFCASSEYGQGNGYTFGSGTRLTVV.

The genes are TRBV14 and TRBJ2-7; D unresolved. Germline CDR1 is SGHDN and CDR2 is FVKESK. The V end lost 1 base, the J end lost 3 bases, and 13 bases lay between the germline ends. This CDR3 spans 15 amino acids. Here the CDR3 DNA reads TGTGCCAGCAGCCAAGGACGGGTTATCGACTACGAGCAGTACTTC. Protein sequence: CASSQGRVIDYEQYF.